These 25 T cell receptor beta chains came from one sample sequenced in a study of T cells in Graves' hyperthyroidism and ophthalmopathy. Amplification of TCR beta CDR3 regions was performed using RNA transcripts as template. TCR CDR3 underwent first-round RT-PCR with the HTBI primer set. Each CDR3 protein gets one entry after TCRdb re-called the multiplex PCR reads with MiXCR. Altogether some 250,000 distinct CDR3 sequences are present, about 15% being singletons, with the ten largest covering about 14%. Sample: blood. Receptor source: a woman aged 40 to 55 with Graves' hyperthyroidism that later progressed to Graves' ophthalmopathy.

At least ten counts were recorded for this clonotype. This chain connects TRBV7-9 to TRBJ2-1; the D is unclear. The ends were cut back, 8 bases at V and 3 bases at J, with 11 bases in the middle. The CDR3 runs 13 residues. Germline lookup yields CDR1 SEHNR and CDR2 FQNEAQ (reference sequence). CDR3 nucleotide sequence: TGTGCCAGCCGGAATTCTCTCTACAATGAGCAGTTCTTC. Translation gives CASRNSLYNEQFF.

This clonotype has a count of ten or more. V gene TRBV12-3 or TRBV12-4 combines with J gene TRBJ2-3, with unresolved D. The ends were cut back, 3 bases at V and 4 bases at J, with 11 bases in the middle. The CDR3 is made up of 14 amino acids. The CDR3 reads CASSLDRSPDTQYF. The CDR3 DNA reads as TGTGCCAGCAGTTTGGACCGCAGCCCAGATACGCAGTATTTT.

The table lists this clonotype with many counts. V and J are TRBV18 and TRBJ2-2; tentatively, D is TRBD2 (6 bases). Deletions cut 5 bases from V and 8 bases from J, with 15 bases between. The length of the CDR3 is 14 residues. Germline lookup yields CDR1 KGHSH and CDR2 LQKENI. The CDR3 DNA is TGTGCCAGCTCAGCTACTAGCTCGTCTGGGGAGCTGTTTTTT. It translates to CASSATSSSGELFF.

This clonotype occurred many times. The chain carries TRBV10-3 and TRBJ1-5, with D uncertain. V was pared by 0 bases and J by 1 base, with 7 bases between. This CDR3 region has 15 residues. Germline V gene data show CDR1 as ENHRY and CDR2 as SYGVKD. CDR3 coding DNA: TGTGCCATCAGTGAGTCGCTGGGAAGCAATCAGCCCCAGCATTTT. Its protein product is CAISESLGSNQPQHF.

This clonotype turned up a few times. The rearrangement uses TRBV24-1 and TRBJ1-3; D not resolved. CDR1 is KGHDR, CDR2 SFDVKD, per germline. Deletions cut 3 bases from V and 4 bases from J, with 15 bases between. The CDR3 runs to 16 residues. CDR3 region: CATSDPQSPPGNTIYF. CDR3 sequence (DNA): TGTGCCACCAGTGATCCCCAGTCTCCCCCCGGAAACACCATATATTTT.

This clonotype was seen repeatedly, ten times or more. The CDR3 protein is CASSPFRGGRRYEQYF. In nucleotides, the CDR3 is TGTGCCAGCTCACCCTTTCGAGGGGGGCGTAGGTACGAGCAGTACTTC. The V and J genes are TRBV18 and TRBJ2-7; either TRBD1 or TRBD2 may fit D (6 bases each). This CDR3 spans 16 amino acids. V lost 3 bases and J lost 4, with 19 bases in between. Germline V gives CDR1 KGHSH, CDR2 LQKENI.

This clonotype was seen many times. This chain connects TRBV12-3 or TRBV12-4 to TRBJ2-5, with 7 bases identical to TRBD2. The CDR3 consists of 15 residues. The V segment lost 5 bases and the J segment 4 bases; nucleotides outside the gene matches: 10. CDR3 nucleotide sequence: TGTGCCAGCAGTCCCTGGGGGGGAAAAGGAGAGACCCAGTACTTC. It yields the protein CASSPWGGKGETQYF.

Regarding this clonotype: Possible read error: a much larger clone is one base away. The rearrangement uses TRBV3-1 and TRBJ2-2; the D is unclear. The germline V gene has CDR1 LGHDT and CDR2 YNNKEL (reference sequence). The CDR3 totals 17 residues. CDR3 DNA: TGTGCCGGCAGCCAAGATCGCACAGAGGCGTTCACCGGGGAGCTGTTTTTT. Its protein is CAGSQDRTEAFTGELFF.

This clonotype was observed many times. This chain joins TRBV29-1 and TRBJ1-5; D remains ambiguous. Germline CDR1 and CDR2: SQVTM and ANQGSEA. The V end was cut by 4 bases, the J end by 3 bases, with 7 bases between. The CDR3 is 12 residues long. The CDR3 DNA reads TGCAGCGTTGGGCAGCTCAATCAGCCCCAGCATTTT. This translates into CSVGQLNQPQHF. Full variable domain (rest looked up from reference TRBV29-1 and TRBJ1-5): SAVISQKPSRDICQRGTSLTIQCQVDSQVTMMFWYRQQPGQSLTLIATANQGSEATYESGFVIDKFPISRPNLTFSTLTVSNMSPEDSSIYLCSVGQLNQPQHFGDGTRLSIL.

For this clonotype: A read error may be the cause here, since a much bigger clone is one base away. The V and J genes are TRBV7-8 and TRBJ1-6; D unresolved. CDR3 size: 17 residues. Germline loops: CDR1 SGHVS, CDR2 FQNEAQ. CDR3 protein: CASSLLRASSYSSPLHF. Here the CDR3 DNA reads TGTGCCAGCAGCCTTCTTCGGGCGAGCTCCTATAGTTCACCCCTCCACTTT.

This clonotype turned up a few times. The chain has TRBV9 and TRBJ2-3; 9 nucleotides align to TRBD2. The CDR3 extends over 16 amino acids. From germline, CDR1 is SGDLS and CDR2 YYNGEE. The junction had 8 bases not matched to a gene; V was cut back by 0 bases and J by 6 bases. CDR3 nucleotide sequence: TGTGCCAGCAGCGTAGAAGGTAGCGGGAGTCGCGATACGCAGTATTTT. It is translated as CASSVEGSGSRDTQYF.

This clonotype has at least ten counts. The rearrangement links TRBV5-1 to TRBJ2-7, with TRBD1 matching over 9 bases. This CDR3 spans 15 amino acids. Germline V CDR1 and CDR2: SGHRS, YFSETQ. V was clipped by 0 bases and J by 5 bases; unmatched bases: 6. In DNA form, the CDR3 reads TGCGCCAGCAGCTTGGCCGGGACAGGGCCCAACGAGCAGTACTTC. This gives the protein CASSLAGTGPNEQYF. Drawing the rest from reference TRBV5-1 and TRBJ2-7, the complete variable domain is KAGVTQTPRYLIKTRGQQVTLSCSPISGHRSVSWYQQTPGQGLQFLFEYFSETQRNKGNFPGRFSGRQFSNSRSEMNVSTLELGDSALYLCASSLAGTGPNEQYFGPGTRLTVT.

This clonotype was recorded many times. V is TRBV9 and J is TRBJ2-1; tentatively, D is TRBD2 (5 bases). Germline V gives CDR1 SGDLS, CDR2 YYNGEE. Deletions cut 6 bases from V and 4 bases from J, with 14 bases between. The CDR3 covers 14 residues. CDR3: CASTPSGSYNEQFF. CDR3 bases: TGTGCCAGCACCCCAAGCGGTTCTTACAATGAGCAGTTCTTC.

This clonotype was counted at least ten times. The rearrangement joins TRBV24-1 to TRBJ2-1; 13 bases line up with TRBD2. There are 14 residues in the CDR3. Germline CDR1 reads KGHDR; CDR2 reads SFDVKD. V shed 9 bases and J 7 bases; nucleotides not matched to a gene: 5. The CDR3 loop is CATSGTSGINEQFF. CDR3 DNA sequence: TGTGCCACCTCCGGGACTAGCGGGATAAATGAGCAGTTCTTC.

There are a few counts of this clonotype. The V gene is TRBV12-3 or TRBV12-4, the J gene TRBJ1-5; D not certain. V gave up 3 bases and J gave up 7 bases, with 13 bases separating them. The CDR3 contains 14 residues. The CDR3 loop reads CASSLGQWYQPQHF. In DNA, the CDR3 is TGTGCCAGCAGTTTGGGCCAGTGGTACCAGCCCCAGCATTTT.

This clonotype was found many times. The rearrangement joins TRBV6-1 to TRBJ2-5, with unresolved D. Trimming took off 6 bases at V and 0 bases at J, with 11 bases between the two ends. The germline gives CDR1 MNHNS, CDR2 SASEGT. The length of the CDR3 is 14 residues. CDR3 sequence (DNA): TGTGCCAGCAGCCCGCTCTGGGACCAAGAGACCCAGTACTTC. Its protein product is CASSPLWDQETQYF.

In this sample, this clonotype turned up many times. A clone one base away is much larger, so this may be a read error. The V and J genes are TRBV10-3 and TRBJ2-7, with 7 bases aligning to TRBD1. The trim removed 8 bases at V and 2 bases at J, leaving 12 bases unmatched. Germline values: CDR1 ENHRY, CDR2 SYGVKD. This CDR3 has 15 amino acids. CDR3: CAICVLGTAPYEQYF. DNA of the CDR3: TGTGCCATCTGTGTGTTAGGGACAGCGCCCTACGAGCAGTACTTC.

This clonotype has a count of ten or more. The chain joins TRBV2 to TRBJ2-5, with D unclear. The V and J ends lost 4 bases and 5 bases respectively, with 11 bases between them. Germline V lookup: CDR1 SNHLY, CDR2 FYNNEI. This CDR3 contains 13 residues. CDR3 loop: CASSAELGETQYF. CDR3 nucleotide sequence: TGTGCCAGCAGTGCAGAGCTGGGGGAGACCCAGTACTTC.

The table lists this clonotype with many counts. The CDR3 DNA is TGTGCCAGCAGCCACCCCCTTCAGGGGGCGAGGAACGAGGACACTGAAGCTTTCTTT. It codes for CASSHPLQGARNEDTEAFF. This chain connects TRBV9 to TRBJ1-1, with 8 bases matching TRBD1. In germline, CDR1 is SGDLS, CDR2 YYNGEE. The V segment lost 4 bases and the J segment 3 bases; nucleotides outside the gene matches: 20. The CDR3 is 19 amino acids.

The table lists this clonotype with many counts. The V call is TRBV27, the J call TRBJ2-5, with no clear D. From germline, CDR1 is MNHEY and CDR2 SMNVEV (reference sequence). V gave up 6 bases and J gave up 4 bases, with 9 bases separating them. The CDR3 spans 12 residues. The chain's CDR3 is CASRAPGETQYF. CDR3 coding DNA: TGTGCCAGCAGGGCCCCGGGAGAGACCCAGTACTTC.

In its sample, this clonotype was seen many times. This rearrangement joins TRBV11-2 to TRBJ2-3; tentative D call: TRBD2 (6 bases). Trimming cost V 6 bases and J 0 bases, with 10 bases left between them. This CDR3 has 14 residues. Germline V gene data show CDR1 as SGHAT and CDR2 as FQNNGV. The CDR3 region has the DNA TGTGCCAGCAGTCGGGACTCCAGCACAGATACGCAGTATTTT. Translating it yields CASSRDSSTDTQYF.

This clonotype was seen at least ten times. The chain has TRBV7-8 and TRBJ1-4; no clear D. This CDR3 contains 17 residues. Germline V CDR1 and CDR2: SGHVS, FQNEAQ. The germline V and J ends were trimmed by 5 bases and 1 base, with 17 bases remaining between them. CDR3 sequence reads: CASSPDRGMITNEKLFF. CDR3 DNA: TGTGCCAGCAGCCCCGACCGGGGAATGATAACTAATGAAAAACTGTTTTTT.

This clonotype was seen a few times. The J gene is TRBJ1-4, the V gene TRBV7-9, with D possibly TRBD1 on 5 matching bases. CDR3 length: 13 amino acids. The V gene lost 5 bases and the J gene lost 8 bases, with 12 bases spanning the gap. Germline assignment: CDR1 SEHNR and CDR2 FQNEAQ (reference sequence). The CDR3 here is CASSLMGGEKLFF. CDR3 nucleotides: TGTGCCAGCAGCCTGATGGGGGGGGAAAAACTGTTTTTT.

The sample holds many counts of this clonotype. The V call is TRBV6-5, the J call TRBJ2-1; 8 bases agree with TRBD2. The J segment lost 10 bases and the V segment lost 0 bases, leaving 8 bases of the junction unmatched. Germline V lookup: CDR1 MNHEY, CDR2 SVGAGI. This CDR3 has 15 residues. In DNA form, the CDR3 reads TGTGCCAGCAGTTACTCGACTAGCGCCCTGGGGGAGCAGTTCTTC. This translates into CASSYSTSALGEQFF.

Many counts were recorded for this clonotype. The chain uses TRBV15 and TRBJ2-3, with D possibly matching TRBD1 (6 bases). The CDR3 sequence is 14 residues long. Germline assignment: CDR1 LNHNV and CDR2 YYDKDF (reference sequence). Trimming removed 1 base at V and 4 bases at J, with 9 bases between. Here the CDR3 DNA reads TGTGCCACCAGCAGAGGCAGGGGTGCAGATACGCAGTATTTT. It encodes CATSRGRGADTQYF.